This paragraph covers one T cell receptor (beta chain) sequence. The sample is drawn from a study of blood T cell repertoires in COVID-19. Across the study: Samples came from the United States, Italy and Spain, spanning acute and convalescent COVID-19. Sources were T cells, B-cell-depleted T cells, or PBMCs; the material itself was cDNA or gDNA.

Germline CDR1 reads SGHTA; CDR2 reads FQGTGA. Between the trimmed V and J ends, which lost 3 bases and 2 bases, there was a span of 8 bases. This CDR3 is 14 amino acids long. In the source study's methods: Nucleated cell number was recorded as an estimate derived from reference gene primer amplification. Libraries were prepared by immunoSEQ multiplex PCR; TCRdb keeps only in-frame clonotypes and omits some of them. For V, J and clone size, that table is used; D and trimming come from the DNA. The table shows 70,000 to 90,000 clones, with 74% occurring only once. The chain joins TRBV7-3 to TRBJ1-5, with a tentative D call TRBD1 (6 bases). The receptor was derived from a human donor with acute or convalescent COVID-19. The donor label of this sample is uncertain. Sequenced sample: peripheral blood. Here the CDR3 reads CASSLSGGNQPQHF. The CDR3, as DNA: TGTGCCAGCAGCTTGTCAGGGGGCAATCAGCCCCAGCATTTT. The full variable domain, its missing parts supplied by reference TRBV7-3 and TRBJ1-5, is GAGVSQTPSNKVTEKGKYVELRCDPISGHTALYWYRQSLGQGPEFLIYFQGTGAADDSGLPNDRFFAVRPEGSVSTLKIQRTERGDSAVYLCASSLSGGNQPQHFGDGTRLSIL.